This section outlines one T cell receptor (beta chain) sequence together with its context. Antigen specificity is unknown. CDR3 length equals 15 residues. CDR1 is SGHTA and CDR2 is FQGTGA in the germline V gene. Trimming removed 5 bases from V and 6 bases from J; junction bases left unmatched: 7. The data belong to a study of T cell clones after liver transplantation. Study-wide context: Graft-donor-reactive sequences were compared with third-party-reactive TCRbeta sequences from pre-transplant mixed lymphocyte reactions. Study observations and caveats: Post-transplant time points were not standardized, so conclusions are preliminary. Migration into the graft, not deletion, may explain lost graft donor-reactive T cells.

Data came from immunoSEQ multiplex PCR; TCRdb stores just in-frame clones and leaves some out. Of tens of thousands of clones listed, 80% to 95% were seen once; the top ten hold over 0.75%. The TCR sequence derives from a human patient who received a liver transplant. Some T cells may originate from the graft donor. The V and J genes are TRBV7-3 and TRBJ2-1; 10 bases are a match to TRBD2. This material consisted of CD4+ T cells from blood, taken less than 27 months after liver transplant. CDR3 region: CASSPSGRAGNEQFF. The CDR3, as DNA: TGTGCCAGCAGCCCCAGCGGGAGGGCCGGCAATGAGCAGTTCTTC.